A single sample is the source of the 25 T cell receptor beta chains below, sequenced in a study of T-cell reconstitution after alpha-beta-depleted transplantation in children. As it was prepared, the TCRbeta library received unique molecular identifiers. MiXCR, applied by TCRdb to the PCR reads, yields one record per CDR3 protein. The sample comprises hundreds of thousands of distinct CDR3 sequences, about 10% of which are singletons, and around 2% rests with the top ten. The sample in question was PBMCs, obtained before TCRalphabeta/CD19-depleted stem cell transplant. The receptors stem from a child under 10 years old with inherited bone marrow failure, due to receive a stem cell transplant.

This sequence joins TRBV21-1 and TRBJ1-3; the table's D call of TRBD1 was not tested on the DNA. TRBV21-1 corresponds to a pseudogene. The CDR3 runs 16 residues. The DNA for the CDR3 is TGTGCCAGCAGCAAAGAGACGGGGCGCTCTGGAAACACCATATATTTT. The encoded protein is CASSKETGRSGNTIYF.

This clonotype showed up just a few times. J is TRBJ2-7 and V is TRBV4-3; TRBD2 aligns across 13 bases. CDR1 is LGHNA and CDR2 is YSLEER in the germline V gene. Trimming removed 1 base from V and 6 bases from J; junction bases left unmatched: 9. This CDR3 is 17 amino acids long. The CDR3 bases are TGCGCCAGCAGCCAAGTGTGGACTAGCGGGAGTAGGGGCGAGCAGTACTTC. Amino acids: CASSQVWTSGSRGEQYF.

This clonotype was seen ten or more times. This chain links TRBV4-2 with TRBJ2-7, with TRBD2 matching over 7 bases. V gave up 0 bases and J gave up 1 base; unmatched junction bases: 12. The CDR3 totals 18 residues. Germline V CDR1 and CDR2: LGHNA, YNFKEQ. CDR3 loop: CASSQEAFGWEGSYEQYF. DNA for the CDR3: TGTGCCAGCAGCCAAGAAGCCTTTGGGTGGGAGGGGTCCTACGAGCAGTACTTC.

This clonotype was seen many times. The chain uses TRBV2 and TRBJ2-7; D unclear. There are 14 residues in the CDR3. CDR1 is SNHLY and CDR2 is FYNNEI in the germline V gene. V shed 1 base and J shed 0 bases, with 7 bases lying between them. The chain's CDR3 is CASSEVADSYEQYF. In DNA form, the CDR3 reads TGTGCCAGCAGTGAAGTGGCGGACTCCTACGAGCAGTACTTC.

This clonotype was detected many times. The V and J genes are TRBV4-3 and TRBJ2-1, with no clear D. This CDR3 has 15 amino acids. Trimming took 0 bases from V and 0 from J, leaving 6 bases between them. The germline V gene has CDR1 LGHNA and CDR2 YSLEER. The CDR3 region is CASSQDYRSYNEQFF. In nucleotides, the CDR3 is TGCGCCAGCAGCCAAGATTACCGCTCCTACAATGAGCAGTTCTTC.

The CDR3 loop reads CASSSLAGITEQFF. The CDR3 DNA is TGTGCCAGCAGCTCACTAGCGGGAATAACCGAGCAGTTCTTC. The V call is TRBV7-9, the J call TRBJ2-1; TRBD2 matches 10 bases. V gave up 4 bases and J gave up 10 bases; unmatched junction bases: 7. This CDR3 comprises 14 residues. Germline V gene sequence: CDR1 SEHNR, CDR2 FQNEAQ (reference sequence).

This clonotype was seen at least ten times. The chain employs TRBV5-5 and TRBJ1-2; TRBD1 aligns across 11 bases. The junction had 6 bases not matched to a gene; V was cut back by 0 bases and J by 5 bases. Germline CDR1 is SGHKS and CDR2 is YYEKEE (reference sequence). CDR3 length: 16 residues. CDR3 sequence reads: CASSLAGTGGRYGYTF. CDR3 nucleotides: TGTGCCAGCAGCTTGGCCGGGACAGGGGGTCGGTATGGCTACACCTTC.

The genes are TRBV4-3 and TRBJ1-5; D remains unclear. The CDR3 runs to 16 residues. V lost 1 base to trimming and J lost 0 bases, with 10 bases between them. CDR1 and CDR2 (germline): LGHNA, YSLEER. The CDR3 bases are TGCGCCAGCAGCCAAGGTCCAGGCTATAGCAATCAGCCCCAGCATTTT. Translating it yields CASSQGPGYSNQPQHF.

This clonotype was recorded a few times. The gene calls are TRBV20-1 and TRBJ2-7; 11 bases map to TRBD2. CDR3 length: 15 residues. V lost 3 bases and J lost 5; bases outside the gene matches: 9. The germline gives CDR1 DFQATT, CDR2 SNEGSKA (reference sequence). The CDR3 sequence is CSASDLSGRAHEQYF. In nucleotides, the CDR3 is TGCAGTGCTAGCGACCTTAGCGGGAGGGCGCACGAGCAGTACTTC.

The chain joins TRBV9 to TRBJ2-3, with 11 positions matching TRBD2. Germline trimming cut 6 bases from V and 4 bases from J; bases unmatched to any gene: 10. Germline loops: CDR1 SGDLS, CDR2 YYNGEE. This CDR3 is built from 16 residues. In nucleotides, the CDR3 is TGTGCCAGCACCCCCCTTCTAGCGGGAGGCGCAGATACGCAGTATTTT. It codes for CASTPLLAGGADTQYF.

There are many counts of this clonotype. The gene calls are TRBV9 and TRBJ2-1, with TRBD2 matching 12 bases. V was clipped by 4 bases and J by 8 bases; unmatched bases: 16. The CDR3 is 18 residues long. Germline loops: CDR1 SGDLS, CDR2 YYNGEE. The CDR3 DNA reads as TGTGCCAGCAGCCTCCGCGGGCTAGCGGGAGGGCCTTGGGATGAGCAGTTCTTC. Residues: CASSLRGLAGGPWDEQFF. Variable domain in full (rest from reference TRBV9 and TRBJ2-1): DSGVTQTPKHLITATGQRVTLRCSPRSGDLSVYWYQQSLDQGLQFLIQYYNGEERAKGNILERFSAQQFPDLHSELNLSSLELGDSALYFCASSLRGLAGGPWDEQFFGPGTRLTVL.

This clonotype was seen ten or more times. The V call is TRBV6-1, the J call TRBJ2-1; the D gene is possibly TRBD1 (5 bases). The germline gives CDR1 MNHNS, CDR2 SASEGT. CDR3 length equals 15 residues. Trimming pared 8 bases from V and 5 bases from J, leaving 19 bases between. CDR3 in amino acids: CASFYPGAPNNEQFF. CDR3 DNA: TGTGCCAGCTTCTACCCTGGGGCGCCCAACAATGAGCAGTTCTTC.

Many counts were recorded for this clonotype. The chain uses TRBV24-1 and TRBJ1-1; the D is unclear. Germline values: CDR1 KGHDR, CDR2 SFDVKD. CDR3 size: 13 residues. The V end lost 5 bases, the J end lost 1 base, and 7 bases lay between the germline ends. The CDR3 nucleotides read TGTGCCACCAGTGGGATGGGGAACACTGAAGCTTTCTTT. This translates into CATSGMGNTEAFF.

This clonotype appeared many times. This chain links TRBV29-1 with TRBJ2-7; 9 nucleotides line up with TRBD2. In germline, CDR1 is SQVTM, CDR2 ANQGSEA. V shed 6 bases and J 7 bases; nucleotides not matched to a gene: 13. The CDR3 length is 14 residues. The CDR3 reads CSVVVSGSSGEQYF. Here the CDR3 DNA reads TGCAGCGTCGTGGTTAGCGGGAGCTCGGGGGAGCAGTACTTC.

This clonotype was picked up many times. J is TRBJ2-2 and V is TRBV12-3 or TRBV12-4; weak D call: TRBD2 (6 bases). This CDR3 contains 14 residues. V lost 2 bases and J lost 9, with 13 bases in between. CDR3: CASSLFGGSWELFF. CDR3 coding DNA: TGTGCCAGCAGTTTATTTGGGGGGAGCTGGGAGCTGTTTTTT.

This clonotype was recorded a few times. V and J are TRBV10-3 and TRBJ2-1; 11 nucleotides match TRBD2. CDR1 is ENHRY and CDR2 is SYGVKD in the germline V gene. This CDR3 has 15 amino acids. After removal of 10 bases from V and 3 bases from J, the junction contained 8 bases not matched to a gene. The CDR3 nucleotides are TGTGCCACCCGTACTAGCGGGAGAGTCTACAATGAGCAGTTCTTC. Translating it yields CATRTSGRVYNEQFF.

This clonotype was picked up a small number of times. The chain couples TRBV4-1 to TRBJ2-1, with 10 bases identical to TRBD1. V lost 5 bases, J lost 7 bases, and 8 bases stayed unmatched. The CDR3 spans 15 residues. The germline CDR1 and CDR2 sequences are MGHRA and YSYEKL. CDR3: CASSVRDRGYNEQFF. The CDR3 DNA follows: TGCGCCAGCAGCGTCCGGGACAGGGGCTATAATGAGCAGTTCTTC.

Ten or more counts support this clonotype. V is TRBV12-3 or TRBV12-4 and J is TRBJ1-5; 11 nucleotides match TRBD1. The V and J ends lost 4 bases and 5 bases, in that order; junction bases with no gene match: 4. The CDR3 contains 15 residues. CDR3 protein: CASSSGDRGDQPQHF. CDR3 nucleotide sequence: TGTGCCAGCAGTTCCGGGGACAGGGGGGATCAGCCCCAGCATTTT.

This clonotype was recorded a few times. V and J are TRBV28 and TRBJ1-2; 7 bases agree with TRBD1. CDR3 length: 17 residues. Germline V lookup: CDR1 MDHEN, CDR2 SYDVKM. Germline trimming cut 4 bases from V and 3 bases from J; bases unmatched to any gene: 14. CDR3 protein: CASSSFRDRGQHYGYTF. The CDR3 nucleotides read TGTGCCAGCAGTTCTTTCCGGGACAGAGGGCAACACTATGGCTACACCTTC.

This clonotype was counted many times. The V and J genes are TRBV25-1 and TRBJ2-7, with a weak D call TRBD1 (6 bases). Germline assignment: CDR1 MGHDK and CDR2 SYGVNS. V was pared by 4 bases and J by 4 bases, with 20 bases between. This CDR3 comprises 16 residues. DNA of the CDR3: TGTGCCAGCAGTGCAACTTCCGGGACATGGATTTACGAGCAGTACTTC. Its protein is CASSATSGTWIYEQYF.

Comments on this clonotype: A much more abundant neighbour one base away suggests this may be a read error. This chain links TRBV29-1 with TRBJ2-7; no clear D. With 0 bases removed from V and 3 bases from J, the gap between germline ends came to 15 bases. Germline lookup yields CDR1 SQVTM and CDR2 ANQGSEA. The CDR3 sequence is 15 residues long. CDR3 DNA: TGCAGCGTTGAAGATTCGGGTCGGATAAGCTACGAGCAGTACTTC. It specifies CSVEDSGRISYEQYF.

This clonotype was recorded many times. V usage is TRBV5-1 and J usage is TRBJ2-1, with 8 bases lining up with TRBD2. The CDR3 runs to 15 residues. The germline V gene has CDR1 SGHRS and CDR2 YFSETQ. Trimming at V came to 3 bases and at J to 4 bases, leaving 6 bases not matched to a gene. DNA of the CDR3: TGCGCCAGCAGCTGGATAGCGGGAAGTTACAATGAGCAGTTCTTC. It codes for CASSWIAGSYNEQFF.

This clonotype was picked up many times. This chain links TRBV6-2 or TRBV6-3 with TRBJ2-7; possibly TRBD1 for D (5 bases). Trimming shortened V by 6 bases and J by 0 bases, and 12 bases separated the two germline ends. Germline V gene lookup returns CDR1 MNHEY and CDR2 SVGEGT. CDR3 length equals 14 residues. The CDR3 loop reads CASRSMDTSYEQYF. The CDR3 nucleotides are TGTGCCAGCAGATCCATGGACACCTCCTACGAGCAGTACTTC.

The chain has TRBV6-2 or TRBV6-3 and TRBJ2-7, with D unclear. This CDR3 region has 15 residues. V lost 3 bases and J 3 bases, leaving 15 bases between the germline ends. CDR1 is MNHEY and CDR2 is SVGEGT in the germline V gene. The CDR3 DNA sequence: TGTGCCAGCAGTTATTCCTTCCAACCCCTCTACGAGCAGTACTTC. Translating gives CASSYSFQPLYEQYF.

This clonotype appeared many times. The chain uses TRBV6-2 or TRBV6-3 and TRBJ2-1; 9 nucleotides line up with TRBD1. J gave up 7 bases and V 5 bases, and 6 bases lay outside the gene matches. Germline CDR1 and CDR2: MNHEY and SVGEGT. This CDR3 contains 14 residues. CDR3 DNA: TGTGCCAGCAGTCTTCAACAGGGGGCAAATGAGCAGTTCTTC. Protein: CASSLQQGANEQFF.